A single sample gave rise to the 10 T cell receptor beta chains below, sequenced in a study of cytomegalovirus exposure and HLA in healthy donors. PCR amplification relied on 60 Vbeta primers (plus 13 Jbeta primers). The protocol was immunoSEQ multiplex PCR, while the TCRdb copy is restricted to in-frame clones and leaves out a portion. The sample shows approximately 200,000 clones, approximately 82% of them seen only once. Sequenced material: PBMCs. The receptors here all came from a woman aged 18-29 years in good health and CMV-seropositive.

The rearrangement links TRBV29-1 to TRBJ2-7, with no clear D. CDR3 length: 12 residues. Trimming shortened V by 2 bases and J by 1 base, and 6 bases separated the two germline ends. Germline lookup yields CDR1 SQVTM and CDR2 ANQGSEA. This chain's CDR3 is CSVESVSYEQYF. In nucleotides, the CDR3 is TGCAGCGTTGAATCCGTTTCCTACGAGCAGTACTTC.

The chain couples TRBV5-4 to TRBJ1-3; D remains unclear. Germline loops: CDR1 SGHNT, CDR2 YYREEE (reference sequence). V was cut by 4 bases and J by 3 bases, with 17 bases left in between. CDR3 size: 16 residues. The CDR3 bases are TGTGCCAGCAGCCCGAGTTCGGGTGGCTTTGGAAACACCATATATTTT. As protein: CASSPSSGGFGNTIYF.

The chain uses TRBV6-5 and TRBJ2-7; 11 bases match TRBD1. CDR3 length: 14 amino acids. J gave up 7 bases and V 7 bases, and 9 bases lay outside the gene matches. Germline CDR1 reads MNHEY; CDR2 reads SVGAGI. As DNA, the CDR3 is TGTGCCAGCAAAGGAGGACAGGGGGCTGAAGAGCAGTACTTC. This gives the protein CASKGGQGAEEQYF.

The rearrangement uses TRBV2 and TRBJ2-2; D not resolved. The V gene lost 5 bases and the J gene lost 4 bases, with 11 bases spanning the gap. There are 14 residues in the CDR3. Per germline, CDR1 SNHLY and CDR2 FYNNEI. Here the CDR3 DNA reads TGTGCCAGCAGTCCCCTTCCCGGCACCGGGGAGCTGTTTTTT. Translation: CASSPLPGTGELFF.

V is TRBV5-3 and J is TRBJ2-7, with D tentatively TRBD2 (5 bases). TRBV5-3 is an open reading frame, and its role is uncertain. The CDR3 sequence is 13 residues long. Trimming took off 2 bases at V and 4 bases at J, with 10 bases between the two ends. CDR3 in DNA: TGTGCCAGAAGCTTCGCGGAGGTGTACGAGCAGTACGTC. Its translation is CARSFAEVYEQYV.

This chain joins TRBV6-5 and TRBJ1-2; D possibly corresponds to TRBD1 (5 bases). Germline V gene lookup returns CDR1 MNHEY and CDR2 SVGAGI. V was trimmed by 0 bases and J by 4 bases, leaving 12 bases between them. The CDR3 consists of 15 residues. The CDR3 bases are TGTGCCAGCAGTTACTCGACAGACAGCTTCTATGGCTACACCTTC. The encoded protein is CASSYSTDSFYGYTF.

This rearrangement joins TRBV5-6 to TRBJ2-7, with D maybe TRBD1 (6 bases). This CDR3 spans 15 amino acids. The germline V and J ends were trimmed by 1 base and 5 bases, with 16 bases remaining between them. Germline V gene data show CDR1 as SGHDT and CDR2 as YYEEEE. The CDR3 DNA reads as TGTGCCAGCAGCTTGAGAAGGACAGAGGTCGACGAGCAGTACTTC. It codes for CASSLRRTEVDEQYF.

The gene calls are TRBV21-1 and TRBJ1-2. TRBV21-1 is a pseudogene locus. CDR3 length equals 14 residues. CDR3 residues: CASSKWEGEYGYTF. The CDR3 DNA reads as TGTGCCAGCAGCAAATGGGAGGGGGAATATGGCTACACCTTC.

This clone appeared once. The J gene is TRBJ2-5, the V gene TRBV4-2; TRBD2 is a possible D gene (5 bases). Germline V lookup: CDR1 LGHNA, CDR2 YNFKEQ. CDR3 size: 13 residues. V was trimmed by 1 base and J by 5 bases, leaving 8 bases between them. The CDR3 nucleotides read TGTGCCAGCAGCCAAGTGCCGGGGGAGACCCAGTACTTC. Amino acid sequence: CASSQVPGETQYF.

The genes are TRBV7-2 and TRBJ2-7, with D possibly being TRBD2 (5 bases). Trimming shortened V by 0 bases and J by 0 bases, and 12 bases separated the two germline ends. Germline-derived CDR1 and CDR2 are SGHTA and FQGNSA. CDR3 length: 16 residues. The CDR3 sequence is CASSLAHSGSSYEQYF. For the CDR3, the DNA is TGTGCCAGCAGCTTAGCGCACAGCGGTAGCTCCTACGAGCAGTACTTC.